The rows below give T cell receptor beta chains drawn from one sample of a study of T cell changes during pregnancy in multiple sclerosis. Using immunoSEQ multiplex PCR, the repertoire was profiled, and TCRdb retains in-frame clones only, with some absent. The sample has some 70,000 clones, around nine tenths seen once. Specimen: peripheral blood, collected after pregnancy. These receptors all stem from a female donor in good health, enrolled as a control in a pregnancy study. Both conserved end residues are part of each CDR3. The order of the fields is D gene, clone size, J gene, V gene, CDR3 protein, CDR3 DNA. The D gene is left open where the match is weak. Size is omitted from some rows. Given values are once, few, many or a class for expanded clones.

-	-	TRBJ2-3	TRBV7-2	CASSLWAGYTDTQYF	TGTGCCAGCAGCTTATGGGCAGGGTACACAGATACGCAGTATTTT
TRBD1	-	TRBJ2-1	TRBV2	CASSEEARGNEQFF	TGTGCCAGCAGTGAAGAGGCCAGGGGGAATGAGCAGTTCTTC
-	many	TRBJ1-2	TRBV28	CASSLGRNYGYTF	TGTGCCAGCAGTTTAGGCAGAAACTATGGCTACACCTTC
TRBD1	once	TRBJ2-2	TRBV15	CATSTTGGIGELFF	TGTGCCACCAGCACCACAGGGGGGATCGGGGAGCTGTTTTTT
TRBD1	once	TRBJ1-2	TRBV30	CAWSLQGRYYGYTF	TGTGCCTGGAGTCTACAGGGGAGGTACTATGGCTACACCTTC
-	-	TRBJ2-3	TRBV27	CASSTRWDISTDTQYF	TGTGCCAGCAGCACCCGGTGGGACATCTCCACAGATACGCAGTATTTT
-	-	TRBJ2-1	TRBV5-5	CASSLVGGHNEQFF	TGTGCCAGCAGCTTGGTCGGGGGGCATAATGAGCAGTTCTTC
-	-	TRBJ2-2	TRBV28	CASSGTGPVTGELFF	TGTGCCAGCAGTGGTACAGGGCCGGTCACCGGGGAGCTGTTTTTT
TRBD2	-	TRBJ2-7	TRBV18	CASSFSGRASHEQYF	TGTGCCAGCTCATTTAGCGGGAGGGCCTCCCACGAGCAGTACTTC
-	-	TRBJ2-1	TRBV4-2	CASSQGELSNEQFF	TGTGCCAGCAGCCAAGGGGAGCTGAGTAATGAGCAGTTCTTC
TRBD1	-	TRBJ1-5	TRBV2	CASRLQGFQHF	TGTGCCAGCAGGTTACAGGGGTTCCAGCATTTT
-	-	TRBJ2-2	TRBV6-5	CASSYTRQNTGELFF	TGTGCCAGCAGTTACACACGACAGAACACCGGGGAGCTGTTTTTT
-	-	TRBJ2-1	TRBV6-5	CARPKDFYNEQFF	TGTGCCAGACCCAAGGACTTCTACAATGAGCAGTTCTTC
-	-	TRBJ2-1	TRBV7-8	CASSILSGEAYNEQFF	TGTGCCAGCAGCATTCTTAGCGGAGAGGCCTACAATGAGCAGTTCTTC